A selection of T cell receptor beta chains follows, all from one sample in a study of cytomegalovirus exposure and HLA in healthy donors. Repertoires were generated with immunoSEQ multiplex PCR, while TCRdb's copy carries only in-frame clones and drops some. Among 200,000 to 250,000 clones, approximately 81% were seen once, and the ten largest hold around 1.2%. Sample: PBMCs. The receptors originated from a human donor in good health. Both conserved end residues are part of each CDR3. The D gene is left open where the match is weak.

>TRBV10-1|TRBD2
CASSEPGLADLSSYNEQFF
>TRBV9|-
CASSGWTDNEQFF
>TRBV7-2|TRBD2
CASSPPGGGGGDTQYF
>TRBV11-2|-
CASSPGGGLIEAFF
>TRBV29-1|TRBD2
CSVGAGVKNEQYF
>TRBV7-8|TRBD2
CASRLLAGVVNTGELFF
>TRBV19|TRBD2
CASSSLAGVDTQYF
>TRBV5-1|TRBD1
CASSLAPGTGLYEQYF
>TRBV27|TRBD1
CASPGDSEYATNEKLFF
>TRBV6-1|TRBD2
CASSESRLAGVREQFF
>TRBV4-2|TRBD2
CASSQAGLASGNTDTQYF
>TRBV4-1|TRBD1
CASSHPGTGMETQYF
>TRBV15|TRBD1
CATSRDGTVRNQPQHF
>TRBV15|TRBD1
CATSRDRPGQNYEQYF
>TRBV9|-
CASSVLGDSNQPQHF
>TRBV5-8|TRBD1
CASSGGAAGGFRAATDTQYF
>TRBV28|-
CASSFGEQPQHF
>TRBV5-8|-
CASSSQGIRETQYF
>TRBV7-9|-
CASSLTASRRYTF
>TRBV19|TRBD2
CASSVGTSELSDTQYF
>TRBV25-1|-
CASSEGALGRNEKLFF
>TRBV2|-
CASSETSSYEQYF
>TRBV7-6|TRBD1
CASSPTPGRGWPESSGANVLTF